What follows are 10 T cell receptor beta chains derived from one specimen sequenced in a study of tumor and adjacent non-tumor tissue in lung cancer. No cell sorting was done before RNA was extracted from the tissue. This non-tumor lung sample came from over 3 cm beyond the tumor edge. TCRbeta libraries were built with three rounds of nested PCR, modified from ARM-PCR. TCRdb fed the multiplex PCR reads into MiXCR, producing one record per CDR3 protein. The sample has tens of thousands of distinct CDR3 sequences, over 65% seen once. The sequencing sample was made of distant non-tumor lung tissue. These receptors were taken from a man between 65 and 85 years old with non-small cell lung cancer.

This clonotype was picked up many times. This chain links TRBV10-3 with TRBJ1-2, with D unclear. Trimming removed 0 bases from V and 4 bases from J, with 6 bases in between. CDR1 ENHRY and CDR2 SYGVKD come from the germline V gene. CDR3 length equals 13 residues. CDR3 protein: CAISESQLYGYTF. The CDR3, as DNA: TGTGCCATCAGTGAGTCCCAGCTCTATGGCTACACCTTC.

Points on this clonotype: One end of the junction is discordant with germline, which a read error may explain. The chain is built from TRBV28 and TRBJ1-5; 7 positions agree with TRBD1. The germline CDR1 and CDR2 sequences are MDHEN and SYDVKM. The CDR3 contains 14 residues. The DNA of the CDR3 is TGTGCCAACAGGGGTACAGGGTACTATCAGTCCCAACATTTT. This codes for CANRGTGYYQSQHF.

About this clonotype itself: At one boundary the junction diverges from the germline segment, which might be a read error. This chain connects TRBV6-2 or TRBV6-3 to TRBJ2-1; 14 bases are a match to TRBD2. This CDR3 has 19 residues. Germline V lookup: CDR1 MNHEY, CDR2 SVGEGT. The chain's CDR3 is CTSSYSATSGRAVYNEQFF. CDR3 DNA: TGTACCAGCAGTTACTCAGCGACTAGCGGGAGGGCCGTATACAATGAGCAGTTCTTC.

This clonotype came up a few times. This may be a read error: a much more frequent sequence differs by one nucleotide. The gene calls are TRBV20-1 and TRBJ1-4, with TRBD1 identical over 10 bases. Germline V gives CDR1 DFQATT, CDR2 SNEGSKA (reference sequence). This CDR3 comprises 13 residues. The CDR3 loop reads CSTRQGAREKLFF. The DNA for the CDR3 is TGCAGTACTAGACAGGGGGCGCGGGAAAAACTGTTTTTT.

The table lists this clonotype with many counts. This chain links TRBV5-6 with TRBJ2-5; 9 nucleotides agree with TRBD2. Trimming at V came to 1 base and at J to 2 bases, leaving 3 bases not matched to a gene. CDR1 and CDR2 (germline): SGHDT, YYEEEE. The CDR3 spans 15 residues. The CDR3 region is CASSLFSGGQETQYF. The CDR3 region has the DNA TGTGCCAGCAGCTTGTTTAGCGGGGGTCAAGAGACCCAGTACTTC.

Worth noting for this clonotype: Given the absence of the conserved phenylalanine or tryptophan at the CDR3 end, a read error is likely. The limits of the CDR3 on the DNA are not certain, so only TCRdb's listed CDR3 is given. The CDR3 reads CASNIGNEHFL. The J gene is TRBJ2-1, the V gene TRBV6-5. Germline V gene lookup returns CDR1 MNHEY and CDR2 SVGAGI. Counting both end residues, the CDR3 totals 11 amino acids.

For this clonotype: The germline gene is not matched at one end of the junction; a read error may be the cause. Here the CDR3 reads CVSSKAGTEVYSPLHF. CDR3 in DNA: TGTGTCAGCAGTAAAGCCGGGACGGAGGTTTATTCACCCCTCCACTTC. The chain links TRBV6-5 to TRBJ1-6, with a weak D call TRBD1 (5 bases). CDR1 is MNHEY, CDR2 SVGAGI, per germline. The CDR3 extends over 16 amino acids.

In the case of this clonotype: The junction does not match germline at one end; this may be a read error. This chain connects TRBV6-1 to TRBJ2-6; D might be TRBD1 (6 bases). Germline lookup yields CDR1 MNHNS and CDR2 SASEGT. The CDR3 is made up of 14 amino acids. The CDR3 reads CGSGEGAGANVLTF. CDR3 nucleotides: TGTGGCAGCGGTGAGGGGGCTGGGGCCAACGTCCTGACTTTC.

About this clonotype: The conserved closing phenylalanine or tryptophan is absent in this CDR3, likely reflecting a read error. The V call is TRBV11-3, the J call TRBJ2-3; D remains unclear. From germline, CDR1 is SGHNT and CDR2 YENEEA. This CDR3 region has 14 residues. Trimming left V 8 bases short and J 11 bases short, with 23 bases between. For the CDR3, the DNA is TGTGCCAGCGGTTTGGCCCAACCCAGTTCTAGGCAGTATCTT. Translated, it gives CASGLAQPSSRQYL.

With respect to this clonotype: A clone one base away is much larger, so this may be a read error. J is TRBJ1-5 and V is TRBV6-2 or TRBV6-3; D possibly corresponds to TRBD1 (6 bases). The ends were cut back, 3 bases at V and 5 bases at J, with 11 bases in the middle. Germline V gene data show CDR1 as MNHEY and CDR2 as SVGEGT. This CDR3 region has 14 residues. The CDR3, as DNA: TGTGCCAGCAGTTATCACAGGGAATATCAGCCCCAGCATTTT. It encodes CASSYHREYQPQHF.